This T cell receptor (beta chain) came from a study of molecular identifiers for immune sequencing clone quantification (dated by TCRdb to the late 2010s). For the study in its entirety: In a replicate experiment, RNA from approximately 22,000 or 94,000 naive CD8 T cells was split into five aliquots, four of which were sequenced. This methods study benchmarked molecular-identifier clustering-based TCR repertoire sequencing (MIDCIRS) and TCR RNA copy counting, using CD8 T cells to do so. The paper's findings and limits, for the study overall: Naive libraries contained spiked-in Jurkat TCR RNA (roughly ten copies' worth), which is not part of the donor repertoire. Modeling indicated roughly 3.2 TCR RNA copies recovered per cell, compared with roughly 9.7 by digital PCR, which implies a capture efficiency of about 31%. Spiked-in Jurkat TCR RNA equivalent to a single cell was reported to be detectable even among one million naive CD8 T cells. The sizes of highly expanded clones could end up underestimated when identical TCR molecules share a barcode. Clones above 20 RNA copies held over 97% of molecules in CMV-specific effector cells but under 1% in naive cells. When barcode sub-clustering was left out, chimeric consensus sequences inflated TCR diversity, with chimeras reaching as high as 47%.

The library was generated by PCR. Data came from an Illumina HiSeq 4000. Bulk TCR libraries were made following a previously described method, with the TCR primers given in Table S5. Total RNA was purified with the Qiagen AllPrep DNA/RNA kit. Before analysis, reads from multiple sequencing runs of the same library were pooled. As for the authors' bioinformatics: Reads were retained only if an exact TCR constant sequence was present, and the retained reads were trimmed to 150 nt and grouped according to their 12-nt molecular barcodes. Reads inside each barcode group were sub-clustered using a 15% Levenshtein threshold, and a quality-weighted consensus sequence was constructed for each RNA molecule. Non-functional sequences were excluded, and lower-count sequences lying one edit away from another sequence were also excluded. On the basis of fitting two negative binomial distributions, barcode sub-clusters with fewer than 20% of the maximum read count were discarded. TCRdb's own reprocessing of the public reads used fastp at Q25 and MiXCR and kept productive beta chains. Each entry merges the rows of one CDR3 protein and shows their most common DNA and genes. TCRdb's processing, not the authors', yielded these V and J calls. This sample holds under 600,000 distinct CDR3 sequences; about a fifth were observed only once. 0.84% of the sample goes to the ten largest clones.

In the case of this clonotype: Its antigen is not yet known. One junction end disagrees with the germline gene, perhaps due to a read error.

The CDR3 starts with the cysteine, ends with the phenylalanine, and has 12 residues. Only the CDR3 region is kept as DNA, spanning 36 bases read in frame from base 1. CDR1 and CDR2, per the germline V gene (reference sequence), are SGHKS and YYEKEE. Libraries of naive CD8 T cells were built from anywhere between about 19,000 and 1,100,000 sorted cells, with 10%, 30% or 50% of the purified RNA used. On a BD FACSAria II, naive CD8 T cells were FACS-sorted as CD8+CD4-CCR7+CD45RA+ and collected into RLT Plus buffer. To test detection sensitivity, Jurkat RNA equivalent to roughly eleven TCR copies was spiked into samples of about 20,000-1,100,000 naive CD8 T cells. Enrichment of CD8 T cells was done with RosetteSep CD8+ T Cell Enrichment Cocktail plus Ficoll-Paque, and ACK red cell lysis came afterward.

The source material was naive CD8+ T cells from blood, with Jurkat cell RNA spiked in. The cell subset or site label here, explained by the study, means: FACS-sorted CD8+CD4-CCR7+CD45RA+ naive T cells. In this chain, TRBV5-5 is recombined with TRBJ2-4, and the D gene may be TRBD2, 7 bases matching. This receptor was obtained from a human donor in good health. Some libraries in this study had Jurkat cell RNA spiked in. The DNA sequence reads TGTGCCAGCAGCTGGGGGGGGCCCCGAGAGGACTTC. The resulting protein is CASSWGGPREDF.